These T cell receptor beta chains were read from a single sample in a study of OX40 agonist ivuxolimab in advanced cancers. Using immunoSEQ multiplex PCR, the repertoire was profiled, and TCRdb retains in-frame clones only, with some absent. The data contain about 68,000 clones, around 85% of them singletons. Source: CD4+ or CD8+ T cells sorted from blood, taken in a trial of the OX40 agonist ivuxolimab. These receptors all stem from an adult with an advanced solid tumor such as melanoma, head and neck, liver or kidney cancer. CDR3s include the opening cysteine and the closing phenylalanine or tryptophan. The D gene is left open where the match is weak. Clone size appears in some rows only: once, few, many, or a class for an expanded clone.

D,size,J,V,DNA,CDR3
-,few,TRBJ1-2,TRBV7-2,TGTGCCAGCAGCTTCCAGTCAACTGGCTACACCTTC,CASSFQSTGYTF
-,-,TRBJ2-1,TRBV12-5,TGTGCTAGTGGTTCCCAGGGTAGTATCGGTGAGCAGTTCTTC,CASGSQGSIGEQFF
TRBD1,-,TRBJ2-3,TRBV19,TGTGCCAGTAGTATAGATTGGGGACAGGGGGCAGATACGCAGTATTTT,CASSIDWGQGADTQYF
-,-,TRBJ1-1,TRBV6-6,TGTGCCAGCAACACAAATGGGGGGGACACTGAAGCTTTCTTT,CASNTNGGDTEAFF
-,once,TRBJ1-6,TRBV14,TGTGCCAGCAGCCAGACCCCGATAAATTCACCCCTCCACTTT,CASSQTPINSPLHF
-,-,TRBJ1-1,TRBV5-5,TGTGCCAGCAGCCGGAAAGTCCCAGGGATGAACACTGAAGCTTTCTTT,CASSRKVPGMNTEAFF
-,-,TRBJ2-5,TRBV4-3,TGCGCCAGCAGCCGGGGCGGCGGGGTGCGAGAGACCCAGTACTTC,CASSRGGGVRETQYF
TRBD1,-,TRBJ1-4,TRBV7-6,TGTGCCAGCAGCAAGACAGGGTATAATGAAAAACTGTTTTTT,CASSKTGYNEKLFF
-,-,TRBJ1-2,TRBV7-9,TGTGCCAGCAGCTTAGGTTTCGAAGACTACACCTTC,CASSLGFEDYTF
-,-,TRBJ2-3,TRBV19,TGTGCCAGTAGTATTGAAATATCAGATACGCAGTATTTT,CASSIEISDTQYF
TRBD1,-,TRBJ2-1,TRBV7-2,TGTGCCAGCAGCGGACAGGGGGCATATGAGCAGTTCTTC,CASSGQGAYEQFF
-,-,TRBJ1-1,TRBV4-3,TGCGCCAGCAGCCAAGATCTCTTCCGAAACACTGAAGCTTTCTTT,CASSQDLFRNTEAFF
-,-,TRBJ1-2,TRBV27,TGTGCCAGCAGCCCCTCTTGGGACACCTATGGCTACACCTTC,CASSPSWDTYGYTF
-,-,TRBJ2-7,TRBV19,TGTGCCAGTAGTATAGCTCCTCCCGGGACGACCGAGCAGTACTTC,CASSIAPPGTTEQYF
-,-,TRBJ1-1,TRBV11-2,TGTGCCAGCAGCTTAGATCTTCAGGCAGTGATGAACACTGAAGCTTTCTTT,CASSLDLQAVMNTEAFF
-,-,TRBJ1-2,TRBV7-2,TGTGCCAGCAGCTTAGAAGGACTCTATGGCTACACCTTC,CASSLEGLYGYTF
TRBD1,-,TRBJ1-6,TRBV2,TGTGCCAGCAGCGGGACAGGGGGCTATAATTCACCCCTCCACTTT,CASSGTGGYNSPLHF
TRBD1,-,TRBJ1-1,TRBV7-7,TGTGCCAGCAGCTTGCAGGGGGACACTGAAGCTTTCTTT,CASSLQGDTEAFF
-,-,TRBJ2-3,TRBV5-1,TGCGCCAGCAGCTTGGGTATCTCTAGCACAGATACGCAGTATTTT,CASSLGISSTDTQYF
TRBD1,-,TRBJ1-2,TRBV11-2,TGTGCCAGCAGCGAGCCGGGACAGGGGAGGTTTGGCTACACCTTC,CASSEPGQGRFGYTF
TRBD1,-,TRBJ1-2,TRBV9,TGTGCCAGCAGCCCTTTATCCGGGACAGGTTTTGGCTACACCTTC,CASSPLSGTGFGYTF
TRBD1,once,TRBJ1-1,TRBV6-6,TGTGCCAGCAGTTACACGACAGGGGGCACTGAAGCTTTCTTT,CASSYTTGGTEAFF
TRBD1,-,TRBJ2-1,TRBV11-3,TGTGCCAGCAGCCAAAACAGGGGTGAGCAGTTCTTC,CASSQNRGEQFF